This record concerns one TCR beta chain sequence. Its antigen is not identified. This entry is derived from a study of T cell repertoires in cytomegalovirus infection. Study details: The public TCR beta signatures pointed to both CMV infection and matching HLA type. Study results and limitations: Frequencies of public TCR beta families were cumulated, and this identified carriers of CMV plus the relevant HLA. CMV-specific TCR beta clonotypes restricted by HLA-C dominated the ex vivo response.

The V end was cut by 2 bases, the J end by 2 bases, with 10 bases between. CDR3 length equals 14 residues. CDR1 and CDR2 from the germline V gene are ENHRY and SYGVKD. MiXCR, run by TCRdb on the reads, gives a single entry per CDR3 protein. The sample lists about 360,000 distinct CDR3 sequences; approximately 18% were seen once. The sample consisted of PBMCs. The chain couples TRBV10-3 to TRBJ2-7; the D call may be TRBD1 or TRBD2 (5 bases each). The sequence was collected from a human donor in good health (CMV status not recorded). Some clones in this sample may be carry-over from other donors' samples. The CDR3 DNA reads as TGTGCCATCAGTGAGAGGGACCGCCCCTACGAGCAGTACTTC. Translation gives CAISERDRPYEQYF.